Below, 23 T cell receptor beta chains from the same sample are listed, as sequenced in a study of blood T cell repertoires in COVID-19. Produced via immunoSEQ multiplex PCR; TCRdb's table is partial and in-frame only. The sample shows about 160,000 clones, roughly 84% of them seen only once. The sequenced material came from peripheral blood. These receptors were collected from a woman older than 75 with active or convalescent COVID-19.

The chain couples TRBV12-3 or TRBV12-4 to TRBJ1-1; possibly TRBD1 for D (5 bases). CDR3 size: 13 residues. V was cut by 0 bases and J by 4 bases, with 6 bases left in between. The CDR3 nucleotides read TGTGCCAGCAGTTTAGCAGGGGTCACTGAAGCTTTCTTT. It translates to CASSLAGVTEAFF.

The CDR3 reads CASSPRGPEETQYF. The DNA for the CDR3 is TGTGCCAGCAGCCCCAGGGGTCCCGAGGAGACCCAGTACTTC. V usage is TRBV7-3 and J usage is TRBJ2-5; D is possibly TRBD1 (6 bases). This CDR3 is 14 amino acids long. Trimming removed 5 bases from V and 5 bases from J, with 15 bases in between. Per germline, CDR1 SGHTA and CDR2 FQGTGA.

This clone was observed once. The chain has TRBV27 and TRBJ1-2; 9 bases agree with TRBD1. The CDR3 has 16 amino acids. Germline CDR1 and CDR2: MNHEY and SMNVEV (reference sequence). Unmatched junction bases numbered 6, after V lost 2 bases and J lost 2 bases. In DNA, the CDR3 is TGTGCCAGCAGTTTAGGGTGGGGACAGGGAAACTATGGCTACACCTTC. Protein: CASSLGWGQGNYGYTF.

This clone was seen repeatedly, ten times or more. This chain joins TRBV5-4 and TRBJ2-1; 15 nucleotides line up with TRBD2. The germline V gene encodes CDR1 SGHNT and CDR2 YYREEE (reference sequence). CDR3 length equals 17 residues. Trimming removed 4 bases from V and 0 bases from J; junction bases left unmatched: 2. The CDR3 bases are TGTGCCAGCAGCAAGGGACTAGCGGGGGGCTCCTACAATGAGCAGTTCTTC. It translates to CASSKGLAGGSYNEQFF.

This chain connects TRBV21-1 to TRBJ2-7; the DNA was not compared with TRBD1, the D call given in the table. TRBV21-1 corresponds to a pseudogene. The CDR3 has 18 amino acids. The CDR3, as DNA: TGTGCCAGCAGCAAAAGGACAGGGGGCGCGGGTAGATTATCCGAGCAGTACTTC. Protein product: CASSKRTGGAGRLSEQYF.

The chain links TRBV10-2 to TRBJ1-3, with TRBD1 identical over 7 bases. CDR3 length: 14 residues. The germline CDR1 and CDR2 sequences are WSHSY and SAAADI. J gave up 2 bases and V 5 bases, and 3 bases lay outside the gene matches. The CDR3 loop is CASSQQGTGNTIYF. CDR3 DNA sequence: TGCGCCAGCAGTCAACAGGGGACTGGAAACACCATATATTTT.

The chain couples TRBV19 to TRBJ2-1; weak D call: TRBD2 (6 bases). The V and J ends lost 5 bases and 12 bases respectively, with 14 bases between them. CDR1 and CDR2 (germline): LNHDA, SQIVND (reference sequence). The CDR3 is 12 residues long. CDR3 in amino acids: CASSPGGFGQFF. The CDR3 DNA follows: TGTGCCAGTAGTCCCGGGGGTTTCGGGCAGTTCTTC.

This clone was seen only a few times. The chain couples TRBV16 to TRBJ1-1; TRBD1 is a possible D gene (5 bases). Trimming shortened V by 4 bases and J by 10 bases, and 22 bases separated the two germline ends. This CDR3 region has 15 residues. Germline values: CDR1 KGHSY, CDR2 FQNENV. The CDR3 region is CASSPLNRGNYVAFF. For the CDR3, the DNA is TGTGCCAGCAGCCCACTAAATCGGGGGAATTACGTAGCTTTCTTT.

The CDR3 sequence is CASSLVGQGGAYEQYF. The CDR3 DNA reads as TGTGCCAGCAGCTTGGTGGGGCAGGGAGGGGCCTACGAGCAGTACTTC. V usage is TRBV5-6 and J usage is TRBJ2-7, with 7 bases matching TRBD2. Germline CDR1 reads SGHDT; CDR2 reads YYEEEE. With 0 bases clipped from V and 2 bases from J, the junction kept 8 bases outside the gene matches. The CDR3 runs to 16 residues.

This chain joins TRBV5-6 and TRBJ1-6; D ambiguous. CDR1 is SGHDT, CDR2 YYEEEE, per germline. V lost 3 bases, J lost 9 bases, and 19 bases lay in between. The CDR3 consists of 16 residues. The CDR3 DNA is TGTGCCAGCAGCTCCTCAGCGGGTCAGTTAGCTTCACCCCTCCACTTT. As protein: CASSSSAGQLASPLHF.

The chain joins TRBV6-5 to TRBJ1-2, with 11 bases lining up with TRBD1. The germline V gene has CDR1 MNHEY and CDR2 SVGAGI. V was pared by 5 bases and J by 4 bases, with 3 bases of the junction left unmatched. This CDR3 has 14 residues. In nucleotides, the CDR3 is TGTGCCAGCAGTCTCGGACAGGGGGCCTATGGCTACACCTTC. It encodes CASSLGQGAYGYTF.

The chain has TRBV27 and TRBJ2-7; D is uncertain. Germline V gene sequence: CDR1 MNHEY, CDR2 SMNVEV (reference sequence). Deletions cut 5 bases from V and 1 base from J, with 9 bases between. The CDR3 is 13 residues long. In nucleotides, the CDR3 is TGTGCCAGCAGTAACAGTCCTTCCTACGAGCAGTACTTC. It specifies CASSNSPSYEQYF.

CDR3 DNA: TGTGCCAGCTCACCAGAGCCCCGGAATCAGCCCCAGCATTTT. Translated: CASSPEPRNQPQHF. The gene calls are TRBV18 and TRBJ1-5; D remains ambiguous. Trimming pared 2 bases from V and 4 bases from J, leaving 9 bases between. The CDR3 has 14 amino acids. Germline CDR1 reads KGHSH; CDR2 reads LQKENI.

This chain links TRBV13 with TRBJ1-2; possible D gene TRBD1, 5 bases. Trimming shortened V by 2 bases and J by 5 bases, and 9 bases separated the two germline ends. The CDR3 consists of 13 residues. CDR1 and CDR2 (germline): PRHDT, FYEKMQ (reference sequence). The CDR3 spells CASSLPGSYGYTF. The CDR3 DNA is TGTGCCAGCAGCTTACCAGGGTCTTATGGCTACACCTTC.

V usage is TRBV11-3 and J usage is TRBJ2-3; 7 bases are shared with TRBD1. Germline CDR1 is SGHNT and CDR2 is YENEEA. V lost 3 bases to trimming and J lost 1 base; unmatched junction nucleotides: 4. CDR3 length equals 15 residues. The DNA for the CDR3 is TGTGCCAGCAGCTTTACAGGGGCCGGCACAGATACGCAGTATTTT. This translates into CASSFTGAGTDTQYF.

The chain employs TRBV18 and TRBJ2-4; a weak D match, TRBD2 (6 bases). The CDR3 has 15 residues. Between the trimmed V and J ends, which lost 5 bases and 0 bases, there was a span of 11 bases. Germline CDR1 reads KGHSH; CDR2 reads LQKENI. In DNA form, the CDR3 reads TGTGCCAGCTCAGGGACTGCCCTAGCCAAAAACATTCAGTACTTC. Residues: CASSGTALAKNIQYF.

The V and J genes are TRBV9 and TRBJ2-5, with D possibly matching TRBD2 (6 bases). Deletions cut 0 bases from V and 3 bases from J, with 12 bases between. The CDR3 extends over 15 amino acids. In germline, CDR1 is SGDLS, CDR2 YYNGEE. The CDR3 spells CASSVGRGGKETQYF. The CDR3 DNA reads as TGTGCCAGCAGCGTAGGAAGGGGCGGGAAAGAGACCCAGTACTTC.

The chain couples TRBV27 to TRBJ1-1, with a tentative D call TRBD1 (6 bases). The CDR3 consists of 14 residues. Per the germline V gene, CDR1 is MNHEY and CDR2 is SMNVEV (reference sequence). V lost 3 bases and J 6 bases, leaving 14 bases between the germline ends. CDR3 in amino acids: CASSFGRGSSEAFF. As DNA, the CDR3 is TGTGCCAGCAGTTTCGGCAGGGGAAGTTCTGAAGCTTTCTTT.

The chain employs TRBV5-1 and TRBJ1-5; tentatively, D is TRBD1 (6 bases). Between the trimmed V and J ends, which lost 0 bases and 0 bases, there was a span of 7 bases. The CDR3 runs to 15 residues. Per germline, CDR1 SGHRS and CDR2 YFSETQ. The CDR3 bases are TGCGCCAGCAGCTTGGAGGGGGTTAGCAATCAGCCCCAGCATTTT. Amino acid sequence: CASSLEGVSNQPQHF.

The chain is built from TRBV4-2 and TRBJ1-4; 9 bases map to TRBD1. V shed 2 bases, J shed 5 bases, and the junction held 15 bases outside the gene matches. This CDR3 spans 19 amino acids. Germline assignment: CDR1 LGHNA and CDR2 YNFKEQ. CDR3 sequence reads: CASSQKQGALGGGNEKLFF. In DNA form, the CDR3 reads TGTGCCAGCAGCCAAAAACAGGGGGCGCTTGGTGGAGGCAATGAAAAACTGTTTTTT.

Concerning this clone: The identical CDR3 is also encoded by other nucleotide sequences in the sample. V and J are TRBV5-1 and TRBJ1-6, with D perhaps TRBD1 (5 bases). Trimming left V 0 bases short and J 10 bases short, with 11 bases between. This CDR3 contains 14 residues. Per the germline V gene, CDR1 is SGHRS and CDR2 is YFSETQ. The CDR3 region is CASSLEAGQSPLHF. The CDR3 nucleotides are TGCGCCAGCAGCTTGGAGGCTGGACAATCACCCCTCCACTTT.

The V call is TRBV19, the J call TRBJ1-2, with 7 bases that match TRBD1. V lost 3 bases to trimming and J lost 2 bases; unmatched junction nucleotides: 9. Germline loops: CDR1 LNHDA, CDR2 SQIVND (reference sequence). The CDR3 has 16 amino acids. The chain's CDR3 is CASSMAGGGRNYGYTF. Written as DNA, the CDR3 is TGTGCCAGTAGTATGGCAGGGGGTGGTCGAAACTATGGCTACACCTTC.

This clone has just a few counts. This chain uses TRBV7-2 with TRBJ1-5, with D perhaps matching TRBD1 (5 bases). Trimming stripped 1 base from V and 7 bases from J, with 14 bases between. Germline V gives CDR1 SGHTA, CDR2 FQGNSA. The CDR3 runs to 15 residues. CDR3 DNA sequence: TGTGCCAGCAGCTTAGTAATCCAGGGTAGGCAGCCCCAGCATTTT. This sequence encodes CASSLVIQGRQPQHF. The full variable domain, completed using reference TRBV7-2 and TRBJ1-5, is GAGVSQSPSNKVTEKGKDVELRCDPISGHTALYWYRQSLGQGLEFLIYFQGNSAPDKSGLPSDRFSAERTGGSVSTLTIQRTQQEDSAVYLCASSLVIQGRQPQHFGDGTRLSIL.